This TCR beta chain was captured by sequencing in a study of T cells in Graves' hyperthyroidism and ophthalmopathy. Overall study findings and caveats: Blood shared most expanded thyroid clonotypes above 0.001.

Authors of the study amplified TCR beta CDR3 regions from RNA transcripts. During a first-round RT-PCR of the TCR CDR3, the HTBI primer set was used. Each CDR3 protein is one row after TCRdb ran MiXCR on the multiplex PCR reads. The sample lists about 760,000 distinct CDR3 sequences, just over 35% occurring once. V lost 5 bases to trimming and J lost 13 bases, with 17 bases between them. The germline gives CDR1 SGHTA, CDR2 FQGNSA. The CDR3 covers 12 residues. This clonotype was observed many times. The target antigen is unknown. Clinical symptoms, serum thyroxine and TRAb, thyroid ultrasound and orbital computed tomography together formed the diagnostic basis.

The chain couples TRBV7-2 to TRBJ1-2, with D possibly being TRBD1 (6 bases). This receptor was obtained from a middle-aged woman with Graves' hyperthyroidism. The sample taken for sequencing was blood. In nucleotides, the CDR3 is TGTGCCAGCAGCCAACACAGGGCGTCCTGCACCTTC. This gives the protein CASSQHRASCTF. Filled out from reference TRBV7-2 and TRBJ1-2, the complete variable domain reads GAGVSQSPSNKVTEKGKDVELRCDPISGHTALYWYRQSLGQGLEFLIYFQGNSAPDKSGLPSDRFSAERTGGSVSTLTIQRTQQEDSAVYLCASSQHRASCTFGSGTRLTVV.